The present TCR beta chain was sequenced within a study of blood T cell repertoires in COVID-19 (dated by TCRdb to the early 2020s). Study-wide context: Samples covering the acute and convalescent phases of COVID-19 were provided by collaborators in the United States, Italy and Spain. The prospective study material was composed of cDNA or gDNA derived from T cells, B-cell-depleted T cells, or PBMCs. A freely available public database, intended as a resource for researchers studying the immune response to SARS-CoV-2, is where the repertoires were released. The dataset comprised deeply sampled blood TCRbeta repertoires from subjects exposed to, actively infected with, or recovered from COVID-19. The samples were drawn from the first 160 participants of the ongoing ImmuneRACE study and from roughly 1,300 subjects provided by 6 global collaborators. A de-identified subject ID, COVID-19 status, age in years and sex were almost always included in the sample metadata. HLA class I and class II types, where available, came from metadata supplied by the sample provider rather than from assay-based typing. What the research found in general, with its limitations: Clinical and demographic metadata were provided uncurated, with the amount varying by source and participant.

The immunoSEQ Assay, a bias-controlled multiplex PCR, was used to amplify TCRbeta CDR3 regions from genomic DNA. The original methods were these. Within the assay, amplification of reference gene primers was used to estimate how many nucleated cells each sample contained. To quantify the absolute abundance of each unique TCRbeta CDR3 rearrangement, sequence reads were collapsed and filtered. For each sample, productive Simpson clonality was calculated by taking the square root of Simpson's diversity index across productive rearrangements. TCRdb holds this immuneACCESS table with in-frame rearrangements only. Some clones are missing; in checked studies, unresolved V genes explain under half, and the rest has no known cause. D and trimming were read from the DNA, whereas the V and J calls and clone size are those reported in that table. For this sample there are about 74,000 clones; about 88% appear just once. 2.5% to 3.5% of the sample comes from the top ten.

With regard to this clone: Its antigen specificity is not known. Nothing much larger sits one base from this clone, and base qualities are not available.

Each collaborating institution followed its own protocols to collect whole blood in K2EDTA tubes. For TCRbeta analysis, collaborators shipped samples as frozen whole blood, isolated PBMCs, or DNA extracted from either of those sample types. The sample was peripheral blood. The sequence came from a man in his 70s with active or convalescent COVID-19.

The DNA is TGCAGTGCTAGTTCCGGGAGGGCGAACACCGGGGAGCTGTTTTTT. The encoded protein is CSASSGRANTGELFF. Recombination linked TRBV20-1 to TRBJ2-2, with 8 bases matching TRBD2. As encoded in the germline V gene (reference sequence), CDR1 is DFQATT while CDR2 is SNEGSKA. V trim: 3 bases; J trim: 0 bases; unmatched bases: 3. Spanning cysteine to phenylalanine, the CDR3 consists of 15 amino acids. Of the read, only the CDR3 DNA is kept; its 45 bases are in frame from base 1.